The rows below give T cell receptor beta chains drawn from one sample of a study of technical replicates of blood from a few donors. Repertoires were generated with immunoSEQ multiplex PCR, while TCRdb's copy carries only in-frame clones and drops some. The data contain about 90,000 clones, around 93% of them seen just once; the ten biggest clones take up more than 0.25%. The sample taken for sequencing was T cells isolated from PBMCs. The receptors stem from a human donor in good health. The CDR3 runs from the conserved cysteine through the conserved F or W. A D gene is named only where the DNA matches it firmly. Not every row has a clone size; where given, it reads once, few, many or a size class.

TRBJ1-1 . TRBV18 . TGTGCCAGCTCACTCCCTATAGGGGAGGGTGTAGGGAACACTGAAGCTTTCTTT CASSLPIGEGVGNTEAFF
TRBJ2-3 TRBD2 TRBV14 . TGTGCCAGCAGCCGCCCCCCTAGCGGGGAGTCTGATACGCAGTATTTT CASSRPPSGESDTQYF
TRBJ1-5 . TRBV2 . TGTGCCAGCAGGCCAGCGGGGGGCCCGCCCCAGCATTTT CASRPAGGPPQHF
TRBJ2-5 . TRBV6-1 . TGTGCCACTAACTTAGGAGGGAGAGAGACCCAGTACTTC CATNLGGRETQYF
TRBJ1-2 . TRBV6-5 . TGTGCCAGCAGCCTAGGAGGGCAGCTCTATGGCTACACCTTC CASSLGGQLYGYTF
TRBJ1-1 TRBD1 TRBV10-2 . TGCGCCAGCAGTGTAAGCAAGACAGGGACGGACACTGAAGCTTTCTTT CASSVSKTGTDTEAFF
TRBJ2-3 . TRBV9 . TGTGCCAGCAGCGTAGGCCCGGTTACCACAGATACGCAGTATTTT CASSVGPVTTDTQYF
TRBJ1-2 . TRBV20-1 . TGCAGTGCTCCTGTTGACTATGGCTACACCTTC CSAPVDYGYTF
TRBJ2-5 . TRBV11-2 . TGTGCCAGCAGCTTACCCCCGGGGGACGAGACCCAGTACTTC CASSLPPGDETQYF
TRBJ2-5 . TRBV9 . TGTGCCAGCAGCCCTTGGCGGGACTCCCCGTGGACCCAGTACTTC CASSPWRDSPWTQYF
TRBJ1-5 . TRBV18 . TGTGCCAGCTCACCACCGGAGTTGCGGCAGCCCCAGCATTTT CASSPPELRQPQHF
TRBJ2-6 TRBD2 TRBV5-1 . TGCGCCAGCAGCTTGGAGGGTAGCGGGGGCTCTGGGGCCAACGTCCTGACTTTC CASSLEGSGGSGANVLTF
TRBJ1-4 TRBD1 TRBV2 . TGTGCCAGCAGTCGGACAGGATCTAATGAAAAACTGTTTTTT CASSRTGSNEKLFF
TRBJ1-1 TRBD1 TRBV2 few TGTGCCGGGACAGGGTCTTCCGGGGCTGAAGCTTTCTTT CAGTGSSGAEAFF
TRBJ1-2 TRBD1 TRBV6-1 . TGTGCCAGCAGTGCGGGACAGGGGGTTGGAAACTATGGCTACACCTTC CASSAGQGVGNYGYTF
TRBJ2-2 TRBD1 TRBV5-8 . TGTGCCAGCAACCCTCGGGCCAGGGGGCGTAAATCCGGGGAGCTGTTTTTT CASNPRARGRKSGELFF
TRBJ2-1 TRBD2 TRBV4-2 once TGTGCCAGCAGCCAAGATCCATCACTAGCGGGAGTCTATGAGCAGTTCTTC CASSQDPSLAGVYEQFF
TRBJ2-7 TRBD2 TRBV29-1 . TGCAGCGTTGAAGGGCGGGGGATGATCCACGAGCAGTACTTC CSVEGRGMIHEQYF
TRBJ2-2 . TRBV5-4 . TGTGCCAGCAGCTTGCGAGCGAACACCGGGGAGCTGTTTTTT CASSLRANTGELFF
TRBJ2-7 TRBD2 TRBV11-2 . TGTGCCAGCAGCTTAGTTGCGGGAGTCGCCTACGAGCAGTACTTC CASSLVAGVAYEQYF
TRBJ1-6 . TRBV7-9 few TGTGCCAGCAGCCTAGGCGGGCCGCGGGGTTCCTATAATTCACCCCTCCACTTT CASSLGGPRGSYNSPLHF
TRBJ2-2 TRBD2 TRBV23-1 . TGCGCCAGCAGTCAATGGGAACTAGCGGGACACAACACCGGGGAGCTGTTTTTT CASSQWELAGHNTGELFF
TRBJ2-2 . TRBV28 . TGTGCCACCTCAGTTTTACCGGGGTCTATCGGGGAGCTGTTTTTT CATSVLPGSIGELFF
TRBJ2-1 TRBD2 TRBV5-1 . TGCGCCAGCAAGGCATCTAGCGGGGGGAATAACAATGAGCAGTTCTTC CASKASSGGNNNEQFF
TRBJ2-7 . TRBV14 . TGTGCCAGCAGCCAAGATCTAGGAAATAGTGCCTCCTACGAGCAGTACTTC CASSQDLGNSASYEQYF
TRBJ2-1 . TRBV21-1 . TGTGCCAGCAGCCATACGATGAGGCCATCGAGGGACTACAATGAGCAGTTCTTC CASSHTMRPSRDYNEQFF
TRBJ2-2 TRBD1 TRBV7-2 . TGTGCCAGCAGCTTGCGAGGGACAGGGTTAACCGGGGAGCTGTTTTTT CASSLRGTGLTGELFF
TRBJ1-1 . TRBV27 few TGTGCCAGCAGGGTAGGGGGCACTGAAGCTTTCTTT CASRVGGTEAFF
TRBJ2-7 TRBD1 TRBV11-2 . TGTGCCAGCAGCTTTTCGACAGGGGGCTACTACGAGCAGTACTTC CASSFSTGGYYEQYF
TRBJ1-1 . TRBV28 . TGTGCCAGCTTGGGAGGGACCTCGGGCACTGAAGCTTTCTTT CASLGGTSGTEAFF
TRBJ2-1 . TRBV7-9 . TGTGCCAGCAGCTTACGGGAAAGGAATGAGCAGTTCTTC CASSLRERNEQFF
TRBJ2-7 . TRBV7-9 . TGTGCCAGCAGCAATACCGAGTCGGGGGCAGGAGGGGGCGAGTACTTC CASSNTESGAGGGEYF
TRBJ2-5 TRBD1 TRBV7-9 . TGTGCCAGCAGCGGTGTTGGGACAGTCCAAGAGACCCAGTACTTC CASSGVGTVQETQYF
TRBJ1-4 TRBD1 TRBV28 . TGTGCCAGCAGAGTCTCACAGGGGGTCTCTAATGAAAAACTGTTTTTT CASRVSQGVSNEKLFF
TRBJ2-7 . TRBV9 . TGTGCCAGCAGTGCCGGGAAGCGGAGCTCCTACGAGCAGTACTTC CASSAGKRSSYEQYF
TRBJ2-2 TRBD2 TRBV5-1 . TGCGCCAGCAGCTGGACTAGCGGGGGGGATCCGAACACCGGGGAGCTGTTTTTT CASSWTSGGDPNTGELFF
TRBJ2-3 . TRBV11-2 . TGTGCCAGCAGCGCAACGCGGGTCGGGAGCACAGATACGCAGTATTTT CASSATRVGSTDTQYF
TRBJ1-2 . TRBV9 . TGTGCCAGCAGCGTAGATTGGGGGGAGGGCTACACCTTC CASSVDWGEGYTF
TRBJ1-2 . TRBV6-5 once TGTGCCAGCAGTTACGCCTCGACAGGTCTCTATGGCTACACCTTC CASSYASTGLYGYTF
TRBJ1-4 . TRBV30 once TGTGCCTGGGGTGGGCGGGGTAGGACAACTAATGAAAAACTGTTTTTT CAWGGRGRTTNEKLFF
TRBJ1-5 TRBD1 TRBV7-9 . TGTGCCAGCAGCTCTGAGGGGGGACAGTTTCTGGATAGCAATCAGCCCCAGCATTTT CASSSEGGQFLDSNQPQHF
TRBJ1-1 . TRBV28 . TGTGCCAGCAGTTTGGTGCAGCTACAGGCGAACACTGAAGCTTTCTTT CASSLVQLQANTEAFF
TRBJ1-1 . TRBV9 few TGTGCCAGCAGCGTAGCAGGCCATTACACTGAAGCTTTCTTT CASSVAGHYTEAFF
TRBJ2-5 TRBD2 TRBV6-6 . TGTGCCAGCGCCCATTCGGCGGGAGGGCAAGAGACCCAGTACTTC CASAHSAGGQETQYF
TRBJ2-3 TRBD2 TRBV10-3 . TGTGCCATCAGTGGCGCTAGCGGGACTGGCACAGATACGCAGTATTTT CAISGASGTGTDTQYF
TRBJ2-7 . TRBV4-2 . TGTGCCAGCAGCCTCAGATTTGGCGGCGTGGGCTACGAGCAGTACTTC CASSLRFGGVGYEQYF
TRBJ2-3 . TRBV5-4 . TGTGCCAGCAGCCCCTACTCCACGGGGGTCACAGATACGCAGTATTTT CASSPYSTGVTDTQYF
TRBJ2-2 . TRBV5-6 . TGTGCCAGCAGCTTGCGGGGGAACACCGGGGAGCTGTTTTTT CASSLRGNTGELFF
TRBJ2-1 TRBD1 TRBV11-3 . TGTGCCAGCAGCCCCCGGGACAGGGGATTGGAGCAGTTCTTC CASSPRDRGLEQFF
TRBJ2-6 TRBD1 TRBV11-2 . TGTGCCAGCAGCCCACTGACAGGGACTGGGGCCAACGTCCTGACTTTC CASSPLTGTGANVLTF
TRBJ2-7 TRBD2 TRBV7-2 . TGTGCCAGCAGCTATCGAGCGGGAGGGTTCTCCTACGAGCAGTACTTC CASSYRAGGFSYEQYF
TRBJ2-7 . TRBV11-2 . TGTGCCAGCAGCAAACAACTAGGGCTAACCCTGGGGGAGCAGTACTTC CASSKQLGLTLGEQYF
TRBJ1-2 TRBD1 TRBV9 . TGTGCCAGCAGCCTAGAAGAGGGGGCGTTGGGCTACACCTTC CASSLEEGALGYTF
TRBJ2-5 TRBD1 TRBV5-1 . TGCGCCAGCAGCCCCGGGACAGGGGGAGAGACCCAGTACTTC CASSPGTGGETQYF
TRBJ2-7 TRBD1 TRBV10-2 . TGCGCCAGCAGAGAAGACAGGGGCTACGAGCAGTACTTC CASREDRGYEQYF
TRBJ2-1 TRBD1 TRBV6-6 . TGTGCCAGCAGTTACTCTCTGGACAGGGTTACAAATGAGCAGTTCTTC CASSYSLDRVTNEQFF
TRBJ1-2 TRBD1 TRBV14 few TGTGCCAGCAGCCTTCTTCGGGACAGATACCTCTATGGCTACACCTTC CASSLLRDRYLYGYTF
TRBJ1-1 . TRBV15 . TGTGCCACCAGCAGAGAAGCTTGGAACACTGAAGCTTTCTTT CATSREAWNTEAFF